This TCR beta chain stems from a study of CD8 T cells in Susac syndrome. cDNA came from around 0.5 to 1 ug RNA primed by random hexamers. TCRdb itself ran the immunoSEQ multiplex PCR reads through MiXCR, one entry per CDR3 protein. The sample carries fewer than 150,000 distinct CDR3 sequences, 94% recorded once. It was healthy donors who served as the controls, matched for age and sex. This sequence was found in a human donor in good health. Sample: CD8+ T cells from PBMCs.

The CDR3 here is CASSFGGLSTEAFF. CDR3 nucleotide sequence: TGTGCCAGCAGTTTTGGAGGCCTGAGCACTGAAGCTTTCTTT. The J gene is TRBJ1-1, the V gene TRBV27; D not resolved. The CDR3 has 14 residues. Deletions cut 3 bases from V and 4 bases from J, with 12 bases between. Germline values: CDR1 MNHEY, CDR2 SMNVEV (reference sequence).